These 23 T cell receptor beta chains share one sample of origin, sequenced in a study of CD8 T cells in Susac syndrome. Random hexamers were used to reverse transcribe an amount of about 0.45 to 1 ug RNA. TCRdb processed the immunoSEQ multiplex PCR reads anew with MiXCR; each CDR3 protein has one entry. The sample contains about 75,000 distinct CDR3 sequences, approximately 93% of which appear only once. What was sequenced was CD8+ T cells from PBMCs. The source is a human donor with Susac syndrome.

The chain has TRBV27 and TRBJ2-3; 10 positions match TRBD2. Germline values: CDR1 MNHEY, CDR2 SMNVEV (reference sequence). The CDR3 is 16 amino acids. The J segment lost 2 bases and the V segment lost 6 bases, leaving 8 bases of the junction unmatched. In DNA form, the CDR3 reads TGTGCCAGCAGCCTCTCTAGCGGGGGCCCCACAGATACGCAGTATTTT. Its translation is CASSLSSGGPTDTQYF.

This clonotype has just a few counts. The gene calls are TRBV24-1 and TRBJ2-2; D is undetermined. V lost 2 bases and J 8 bases, leaving 11 bases between the germline ends. Germline assignment: CDR1 KGHDR and CDR2 SFDVKD. The CDR3 runs to 14 residues. CDR3 loop: CATSDWSSSGELFF. The CDR3 bases are TGTGCCACCAGTGATTGGTCATCTAGTGGGGAGCTGTTTTTT.

V and J are TRBV5-1 and TRBJ1-1, with no clear D. CDR1 SGHRS and CDR2 YFSETQ come from the germline V gene. V was clipped by 0 bases and J by 1 base, with 7 bases between them. This CDR3 contains 14 residues. CDR3 in amino acids: CASSLANRNTEAFF. As DNA, the CDR3 is TGCGCCAGCAGCTTGGCCAACCGGAACACTGAAGCTTTCTTT.

J is TRBJ1-6 and V is TRBV19, with 7 nucleotides matching TRBD1. The germline CDR1 and CDR2 sequences are LNHDA and SQIVND (reference sequence). Germline trimming cut 6 bases from V and 8 bases from J; bases unmatched to any gene: 7. This CDR3 has 14 residues. The CDR3 sequence is CASRPTGPDSPLHF. In nucleotides, the CDR3 is TGTGCCAGTAGGCCGACAGGGCCCGATTCACCCCTCCACTTT. The whole variable domain, remainder taken from reference TRBV19 and TRBJ1-6, is DGGITQSPKYLFRKEGQNVTLSCEQNLNHDAMYWYRQDPGQGLRLIYYSQIVNDFQKGDIAEGYSVSREKKESFPLTVTSAQKNPTAFYLCASRPTGPDSPLHFGNGTRLTVT.

The rearrangement joins TRBV7-9 to TRBJ1-5; no clear D. Looked up from germline, CDR1 is SEHNR and CDR2 is FQNEAQ (reference sequence). The length of the CDR3 is 15 residues. V dropped 2 bases and J dropped 1 base, with 9 bases sitting between them. The CDR3 nucleotides are TGTGCCAGCAGCTTAATGGGCAGAAGCAATCAGCCCCAGCATTTT. It translates to CASSLMGRSNQPQHF.

V usage is TRBV7-8 and J usage is TRBJ1-6; 12 bases align to TRBD1. The CDR3 consists of 20 residues. V was pared by 5 bases and J by 9 bases, with 20 bases of the junction left unmatched. Germline loops: CDR1 SGHVS, CDR2 FQNEAQ. CDR3 bases: TGTGCCAGCAGCCAAGGCTTCGGGGACAGGGGGCTTGATACCGCTTCACCCCTCCACTTT. As protein: CASSQGFGDRGLDTASPLHF.

V and J are TRBV5-1 and TRBJ2-7, with a possible D match to TRBD2 (5 bases). The CDR3 spans 18 residues. Trimming took off 5 bases at V and 4 bases at J, with 28 bases between the two ends. Germline CDR1 is SGHRS and CDR2 is YFSETQ. CDR3 residues: CASSFPTSSAPPNYEQYF. The CDR3 coding sequence is TGCGCCAGCAGTTTTCCAACTAGTTCAGCCCCACCAAATTACGAGCAGTACTTC.

The CDR3 sequence is CATSIDRVTDTQYF. The DNA for the CDR3 is TGTGCCACCAGCATTGACAGGGTCACAGATACGCAGTATTTT. The genes are TRBV15 and TRBJ2-3; 7 bases map to TRBD1. V dropped 4 bases and J dropped 2; count of bases not matched to a gene: 3. This CDR3 has 14 amino acids. CDR1 and CDR2 from the germline V gene are LNHNV and YYDKDF (reference sequence). Full variable domain (rest looked up from reference TRBV15 and TRBJ2-3): DAMVIQNPRYQVTQFGKPVTLSCSQTLNHNVMYWYQQKSSQAPKLLFHYYDKDFNNEADTPDNFQSRRPNTSFCFLDIRSPGLGDTAMYLCATSIDRVTDTQYFGPGTRLTVL.

The rearrangement joins TRBV5-1 to TRBJ2-6, with no clear D. The ends were cut back, 7 bases at V and 4 bases at J, with 6 bases in the middle. Germline CDR1 is SGHRS and CDR2 is YFSETQ. The CDR3 contains 12 residues. The CDR3 coding sequence is TGCGCCAGCGCACCCGGGGCCAACGTCCTGACTTTC. Its protein product is CASAPGANVLTF.

This clonotype was seen a single time. The CDR3 reads CASSLRGRTEETQYF. CDR3 in DNA: TGTGCCAGCAGTTTACGAGGGAGGACGGAAGAGACCCAGTACTTC. The V and J genes are TRBV28 and TRBJ2-5; weak D call: TRBD2 (6 bases). V was shortened by 2 bases and J by 3 bases, with 13 bases between the two germline ends. The CDR3 contains 15 residues. CDR1 and CDR2 (germline): MDHEN, SYDVKM.

This clonotype occurred once. This rearrangement joins TRBV20-1 to TRBJ2-1; D uncertain. Germline CDR1 reads DFQATT; CDR2 reads SNEGSKA (reference sequence). Trimming stripped 1 base from V and 0 bases from J, with 10 bases between. The CDR3 consists of 15 residues. The DNA of the CDR3 is TGCAGTGCTAGAGGAAGCGAAAGCTCCTACAATGAGCAGTTCTTC. Protein sequence: CSARGSESSYNEQFF.

The V and J genes are TRBV7-2 and TRBJ2-1; unclear D gene. This CDR3 contains 13 residues. V dropped 3 bases and J dropped 8 bases, with 11 bases sitting between them. The V gene's germline CDR1 is SGHTA and CDR2 FQGNSA. DNA for the CDR3: TGTGCCAGCAGCTTTGGTAGTCTCTATGAGCAGTTCTTC. Translation gives CASSFGSLYEQFF.

The rearrangement links TRBV19 to TRBJ2-1; TRBD1 aligns across 7 bases. This CDR3 spans 14 amino acids. The V gene end was trimmed by 7 bases and the J gene end by 1 base; junction bases not matched to a gene: 4. Germline lookup yields CDR1 LNHDA and CDR2 SQIVND (reference sequence). The CDR3: CASTLTGSYNEQFF. The CDR3 coding sequence is TGTGCCAGTACCTTGACAGGGTCCTACAATGAGCAGTTCTTC.

This clonotype was recorded only once. The V call is TRBV14, the J call TRBJ1-1; D is uncertain. The CDR3 runs to 19 residues. The V end was cut by 1 base, the J end by 4 bases, with 25 bases between. Germline V lookup: CDR1 SGHDN, CDR2 FVKESK. DNA for the CDR3: TGTGCCAGCAGCCAAGTCGGATGGGTCACCCAAGGACGTAGCACTGAAGCTTTCTTT. Its translation is CASSQVGWVTQGRSTEAFF.

V and J are TRBV29-1 and TRBJ1-2; TRBD1 is a possible D gene (5 bases). From germline, CDR1 is SQVTM and CDR2 ANQGSEA. The CDR3 extends over 11 amino acids. V lost 3 bases to trimming and J lost 8 bases, with 10 bases between them. The CDR3 loop is CSVEGRGGYTF. The CDR3 region has the DNA TGCAGCGTTGAGGGCCGGGGCGGCTACACCTTC.

The chain uses TRBV29-1 and TRBJ2-3, with 7 nucleotides matching TRBD1. Trimming cost V 3 bases and J 5 bases; bases outside gene matches: 8. The CDR3 is 14 residues long. CDR1 and CDR2 (germline): SQVTM, ANQGSEA. CDR3 sequence (DNA): TGCAGCGTTGACGGTTTGCAGGGGGAAGATACGCAGTATTTT. Translating gives CSVDGLQGEDTQYF.

The genes are TRBV4-3 and TRBJ2-7; perhaps TRBD2 as D (6 bases). Trimming shortened V by 0 bases and J by 5 bases, and 14 bases separated the two germline ends. The CDR3 sequence is 15 residues long. The germline V gene encodes CDR1 LGHNA and CDR2 YSLEER. The CDR3 loop reads CASSQDRGLDHEQYF. CDR3 in DNA: TGCGCCAGCAGCCAAGATAGGGGACTCGACCACGAGCAGTACTTC.

V is TRBV29-1 and J is TRBJ2-7; 8 bases agree with TRBD1. The V segment lost 4 bases and the J segment 6 bases; nucleotides outside the gene matches: 2. CDR1 is SQVTM and CDR2 is ANQGSEA in the germline V gene. This CDR3 comprises 11 residues. The CDR3 is CSVVTGGEQYF. DNA of the CDR3: TGCAGCGTTGTTACAGGGGGCGAGCAGTACTTC.

The chain is built from TRBV9 and TRBJ2-1, with 12 positions matching TRBD2. Germline lookup yields CDR1 SGDLS and CDR2 YYNGEE. The length of the CDR3 is 17 residues. Losses at the gene ends were 3 bases for V and 6 bases for J; bases not matched to a gene: 10. Here the CDR3 reads CASSASPSGGAFNEQFF. The CDR3 nucleotides are TGTGCCAGCAGCGCATCTCCTAGCGGGGGGGCGTTCAATGAGCAGTTCTTC.

This chain connects TRBV29-1 to TRBJ2-2; D is uncertain. This CDR3 has 12 amino acids. The germline V and J ends were trimmed by 4 bases and 2 bases, with 5 bases remaining between them. In germline, CDR1 is SQVTM, CDR2 ANQGSEA. CDR3 sequence: CSVVSNTGELFF. The CDR3 DNA reads as TGCAGCGTTGTATCAAACACCGGGGAGCTGTTTTTT.

This clonotype was observed once. The chain is built from TRBV2 and TRBJ2-7, with a weak D call TRBD2 (5 bases). CDR3 size: 13 residues. Germline CDR1 and CDR2: SNHLY and FYNNEI. V lost 7 bases to trimming and J lost 0 bases, with 10 bases between them. CDR3 nucleotide sequence: TGTGCCAGCACCCCGGGGAGCTCCTACGAGCAGTACTTC. The encoded protein is CASTPGSSYEQYF.

The chain links TRBV28 to TRBJ1-4, with a tentative D call TRBD1 (5 bases). Germline V gives CDR1 MDHEN, CDR2 SYDVKM. This CDR3 region has 15 residues. V was clipped by 5 bases and J by 3 bases, with 13 bases between them. The DNA for the CDR3 is TGTGCCAGCAGTCTTATACAGGCGGCTAATGAAAAACTGTTTTTT. Translation: CASSLIQAANEKLFF.

J is TRBJ2-7 and V is TRBV7-9, with D hard to call. Trimming pared 2 bases from V and 1 base from J, leaving 6 bases between. The CDR3 runs to 13 residues. CDR1 is SEHNR, CDR2 FQNEAQ, per germline (reference sequence). The CDR3 spells CASSLIGSYEQYF. The CDR3 nucleotides are TGTGCCAGCAGCTTAATTGGATCCTACGAGCAGTACTTC. Together with reference TRBV7-9 and TRBJ2-7, the CDR3 gives the full variable domain: DTGVSQNPRHKITKRGQNVTFRCDPISEHNRLYWYRQTLGQGPEFLTYFQNEAQLEKSRLLSDRFSAERPKGSFSTLEIQRTEQGDSAMYLCASSLIGSYEQYFGPGTRLTVT.